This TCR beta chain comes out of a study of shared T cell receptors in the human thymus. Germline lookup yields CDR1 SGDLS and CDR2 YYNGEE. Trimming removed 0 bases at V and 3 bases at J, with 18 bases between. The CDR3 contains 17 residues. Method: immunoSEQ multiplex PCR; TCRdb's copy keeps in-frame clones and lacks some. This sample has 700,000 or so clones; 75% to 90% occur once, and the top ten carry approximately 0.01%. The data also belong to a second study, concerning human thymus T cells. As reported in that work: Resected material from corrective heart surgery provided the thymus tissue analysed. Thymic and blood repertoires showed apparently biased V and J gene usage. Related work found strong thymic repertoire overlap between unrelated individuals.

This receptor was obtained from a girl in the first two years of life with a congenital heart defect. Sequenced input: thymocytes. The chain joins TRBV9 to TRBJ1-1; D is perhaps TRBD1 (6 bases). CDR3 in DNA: TGTGCCAGCAGCGTAGAGGGAGGGGGGAAGGTGGACACTGAAGCTTTCTTT. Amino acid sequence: CASSVEGGGKVDTEAFF.